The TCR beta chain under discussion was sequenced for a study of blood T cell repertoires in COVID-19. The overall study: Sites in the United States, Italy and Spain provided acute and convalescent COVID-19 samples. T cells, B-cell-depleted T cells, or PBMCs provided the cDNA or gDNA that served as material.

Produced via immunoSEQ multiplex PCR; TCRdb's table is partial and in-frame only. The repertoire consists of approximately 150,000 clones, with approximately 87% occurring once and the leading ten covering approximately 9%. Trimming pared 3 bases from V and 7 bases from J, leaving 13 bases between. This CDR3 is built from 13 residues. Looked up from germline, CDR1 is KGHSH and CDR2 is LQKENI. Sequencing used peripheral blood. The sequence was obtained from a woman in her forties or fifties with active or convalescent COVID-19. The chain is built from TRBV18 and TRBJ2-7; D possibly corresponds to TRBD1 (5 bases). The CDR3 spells CASSPLPQGEQYF. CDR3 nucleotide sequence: TGTGCCAGCTCACCTCTTCCTCAGGGAGAGCAGTACTTC.